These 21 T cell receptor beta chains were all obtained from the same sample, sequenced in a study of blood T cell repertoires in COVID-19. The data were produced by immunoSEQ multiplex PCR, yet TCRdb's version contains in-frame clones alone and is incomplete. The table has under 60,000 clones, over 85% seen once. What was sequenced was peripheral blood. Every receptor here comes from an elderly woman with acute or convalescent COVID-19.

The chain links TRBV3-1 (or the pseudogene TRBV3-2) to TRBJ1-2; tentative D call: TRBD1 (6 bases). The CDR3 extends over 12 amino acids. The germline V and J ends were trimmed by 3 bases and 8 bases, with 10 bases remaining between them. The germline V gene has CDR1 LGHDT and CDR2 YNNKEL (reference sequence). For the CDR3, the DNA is TGTGCCAGCAGCCAGTCAGGGGTGGGCTACACCTTC. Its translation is CASSQSGVGYTF.

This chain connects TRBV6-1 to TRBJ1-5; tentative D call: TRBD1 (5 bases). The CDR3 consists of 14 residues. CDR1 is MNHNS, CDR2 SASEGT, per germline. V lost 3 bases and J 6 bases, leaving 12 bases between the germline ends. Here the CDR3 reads CASSESGGGQPQHF. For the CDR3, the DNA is TGTGCCAGCAGTGAGTCAGGCGGGGGTCAGCCCCAGCATTTT.

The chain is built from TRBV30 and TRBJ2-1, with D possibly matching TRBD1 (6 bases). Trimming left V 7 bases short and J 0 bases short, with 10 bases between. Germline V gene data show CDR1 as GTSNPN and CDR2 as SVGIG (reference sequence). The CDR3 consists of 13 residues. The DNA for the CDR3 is TGTGCCTTGGACAGAAGCTCCTACAATGAGCAGTTCTTC. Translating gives CALDRSSYNEQFF. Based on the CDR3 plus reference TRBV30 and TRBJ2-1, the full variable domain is SQTIHQWPATLVQPVGSPLSLECTVEGTSNPNLYWYRQAAGRGLQLLFYSVGIGQISSEVPQNLSASRPQDRQFILSSKKLLLSDSGFYLCALDRSSYNEQFFGPGTRLTVL.

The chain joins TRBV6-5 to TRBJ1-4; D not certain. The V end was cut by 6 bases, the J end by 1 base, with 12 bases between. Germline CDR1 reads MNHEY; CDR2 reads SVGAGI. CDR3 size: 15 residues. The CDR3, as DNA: TGTGCCAGCAGCGGATCTTGGAGAACTAATGAAAAACTGTTTTTT. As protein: CASSGSWRTNEKLFF.

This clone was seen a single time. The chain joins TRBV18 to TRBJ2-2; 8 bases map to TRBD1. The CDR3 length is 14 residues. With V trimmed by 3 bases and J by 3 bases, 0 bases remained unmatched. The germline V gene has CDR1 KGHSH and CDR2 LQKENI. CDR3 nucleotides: TGTGCCAGCTCACCGGACAGGGACACCGGGGAGCTGTTTTTT. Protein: CASSPDRDTGELFF.

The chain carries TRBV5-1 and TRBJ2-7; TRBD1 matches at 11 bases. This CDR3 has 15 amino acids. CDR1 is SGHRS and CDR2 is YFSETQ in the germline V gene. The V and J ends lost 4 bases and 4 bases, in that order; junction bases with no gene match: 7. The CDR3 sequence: CASSLRTGGSYEQYV. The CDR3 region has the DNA TGCGCCAGCAGCCTTCGGACAGGGGGCTCGTACGAGCAGTACGTC.

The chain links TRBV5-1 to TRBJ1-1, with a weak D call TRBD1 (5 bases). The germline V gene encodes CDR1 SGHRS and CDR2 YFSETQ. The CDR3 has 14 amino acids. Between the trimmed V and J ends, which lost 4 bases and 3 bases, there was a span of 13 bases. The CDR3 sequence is CASSPGGRDTEAFF. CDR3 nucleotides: TGCGCCAGCAGCCCCGGGGGGAGGGACACTGAAGCTTTCTTT.

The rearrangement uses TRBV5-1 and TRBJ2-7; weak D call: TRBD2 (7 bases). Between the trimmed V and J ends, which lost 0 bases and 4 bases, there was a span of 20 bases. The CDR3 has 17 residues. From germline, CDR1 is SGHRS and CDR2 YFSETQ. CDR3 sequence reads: CASSLALSGGPGYEQYF. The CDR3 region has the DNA TGCGCCAGCAGCTTGGCCCTGTCGGGGGGCCCCGGGTACGAGCAGTACTTC.

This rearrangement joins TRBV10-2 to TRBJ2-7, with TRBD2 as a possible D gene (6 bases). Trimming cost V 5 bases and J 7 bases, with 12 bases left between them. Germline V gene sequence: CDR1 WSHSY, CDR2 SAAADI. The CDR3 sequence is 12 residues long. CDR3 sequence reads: CASSRGAGEQYV. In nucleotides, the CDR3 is TGCGCCAGCAGTAGAGGGGCGGGAGAGCAGTACGTC.

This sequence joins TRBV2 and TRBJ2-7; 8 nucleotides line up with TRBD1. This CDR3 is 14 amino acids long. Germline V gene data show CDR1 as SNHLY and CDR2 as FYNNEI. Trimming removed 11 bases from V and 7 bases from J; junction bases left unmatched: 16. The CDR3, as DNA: TGTGCCGGCCGTCAGGCCCAGGGGGCAGGGGAGCAGTACTTC. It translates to CAGRQAQGAGEQYF.

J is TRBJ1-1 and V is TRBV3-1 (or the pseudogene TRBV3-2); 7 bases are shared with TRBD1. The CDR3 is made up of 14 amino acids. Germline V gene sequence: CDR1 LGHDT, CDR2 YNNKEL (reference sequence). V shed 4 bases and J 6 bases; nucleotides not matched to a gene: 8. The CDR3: CASSPDRDWAEAFF. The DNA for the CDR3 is TGTGCCAGCAGCCCAGACAGGGATTGGGCTGAAGCTTTCTTT.

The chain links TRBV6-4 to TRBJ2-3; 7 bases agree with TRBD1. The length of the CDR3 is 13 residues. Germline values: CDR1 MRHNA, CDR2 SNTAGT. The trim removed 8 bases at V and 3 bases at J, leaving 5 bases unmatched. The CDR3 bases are TGTGCCAGCTCGGACAGGCCAACAGATACGCAGTATTTT. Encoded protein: CASSDRPTDTQYF.

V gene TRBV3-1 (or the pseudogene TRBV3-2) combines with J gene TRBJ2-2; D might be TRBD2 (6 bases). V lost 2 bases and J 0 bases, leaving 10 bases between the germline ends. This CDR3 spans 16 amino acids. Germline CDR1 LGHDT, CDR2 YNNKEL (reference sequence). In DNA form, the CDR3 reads TGTGCCAGCAGCCAATGGTCGGGGGCGAACACCGGGGAGCTGTTTTTT. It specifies CASSQWSGANTGELFF.

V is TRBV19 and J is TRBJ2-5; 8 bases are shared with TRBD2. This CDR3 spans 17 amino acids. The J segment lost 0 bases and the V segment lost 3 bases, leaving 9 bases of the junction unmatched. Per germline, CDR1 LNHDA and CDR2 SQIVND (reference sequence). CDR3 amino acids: CASSMESGGAYQETQYF. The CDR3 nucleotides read TGTGCCAGTAGTATGGAAAGCGGGGGAGCGTACCAAGAGACCCAGTACTTC. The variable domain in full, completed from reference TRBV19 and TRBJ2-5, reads DGGITQSPKYLFRKEGQNVTLSCEQNLNHDAMYWYRQDPGQGLRLIYYSQIVNDFQKGDIAEGYSVSREKKESFPLTVTSAQKNPTAFYLCASSMESGGAYQETQYFGPGTRLLVL.

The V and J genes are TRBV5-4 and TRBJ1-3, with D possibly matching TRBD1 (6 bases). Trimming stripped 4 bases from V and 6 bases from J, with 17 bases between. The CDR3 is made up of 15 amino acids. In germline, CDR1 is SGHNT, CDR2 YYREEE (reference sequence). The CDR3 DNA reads TGTGCCAGCAGCCTGGGGGGCGACACAACAAACACCATATATTTT. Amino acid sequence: CASSLGGDTTNTIYF.

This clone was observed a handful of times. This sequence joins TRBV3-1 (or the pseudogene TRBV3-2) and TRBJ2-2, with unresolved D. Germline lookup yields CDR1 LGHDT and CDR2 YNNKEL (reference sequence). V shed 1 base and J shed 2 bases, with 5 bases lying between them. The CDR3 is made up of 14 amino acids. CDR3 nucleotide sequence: TGTGCCAGCAGCCAAGGTCTTAACACCGGGGAGCTGTTTTTT. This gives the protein CASSQGLNTGELFF.

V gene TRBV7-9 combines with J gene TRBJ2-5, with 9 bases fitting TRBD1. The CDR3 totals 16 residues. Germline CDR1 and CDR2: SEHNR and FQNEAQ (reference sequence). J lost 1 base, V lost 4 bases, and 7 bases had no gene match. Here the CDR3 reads CASSSPGTGSQETQYF. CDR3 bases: TGTGCCAGCAGCTCCCCCGGGACAGGGTCCCAAGAGACCCAGTACTTC.

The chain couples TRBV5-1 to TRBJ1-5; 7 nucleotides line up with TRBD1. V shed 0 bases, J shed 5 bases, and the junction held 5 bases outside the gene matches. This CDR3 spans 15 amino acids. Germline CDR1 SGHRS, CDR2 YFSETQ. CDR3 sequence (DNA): TGCGCCAGCAGCTTGGACACAGGGGAGGATCAGCCCCAGCATTTT. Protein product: CASSLDTGEDQPQHF.

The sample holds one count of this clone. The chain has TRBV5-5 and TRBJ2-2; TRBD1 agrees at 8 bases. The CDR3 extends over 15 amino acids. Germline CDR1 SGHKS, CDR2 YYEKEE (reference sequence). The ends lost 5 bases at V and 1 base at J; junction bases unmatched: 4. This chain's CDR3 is CASSSGTGNTGELFF. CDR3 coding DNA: TGTGCCAGCAGTTCCGGGACAGGGAACACCGGGGAGCTGTTTTTT.

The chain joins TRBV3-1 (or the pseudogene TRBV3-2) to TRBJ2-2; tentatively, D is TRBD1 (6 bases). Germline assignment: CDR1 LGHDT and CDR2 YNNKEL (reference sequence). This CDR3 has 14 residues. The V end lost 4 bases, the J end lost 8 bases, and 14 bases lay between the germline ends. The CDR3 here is CASSPGPGAGELFF. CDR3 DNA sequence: TGTGCCAGCAGCCCGGGCCCAGGGGCAGGGGAGCTGTTTTTT.

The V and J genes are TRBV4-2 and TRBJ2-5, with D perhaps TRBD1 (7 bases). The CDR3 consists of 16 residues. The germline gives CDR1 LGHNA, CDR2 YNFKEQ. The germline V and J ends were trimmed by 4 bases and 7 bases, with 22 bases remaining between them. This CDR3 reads CASSPRGDSVGGTQYF. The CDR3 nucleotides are TGTGCCAGCAGCCCCAGGGGGGACAGTGTCGGAGGGACCCAGTACTTC.